Following are 13 T cell receptor beta chains from one sample sequenced in a study of T cells in Graves' hyperthyroidism and ophthalmopathy. RNA transcripts yielded amplified TCR beta CDR3 regions. The HTBI primer set was used in a first-round RT-PCR of the TCR CDR3. TCRdb passed the multiplex PCR reads through MiXCR, listing each CDR3 protein once. The table has nearly 110,000 distinct CDR3 sequences, approximately 15% seen once. The sequencing input was blood. These receptors all come from a woman aged 45 to 65 with Graves' hyperthyroidism.

V is TRBV2 and J is TRBJ2-7; the D gene is possibly TRBD2 (5 bases). From germline, CDR1 is SNHLY and CDR2 FYNNEI. V dropped 7 bases and J dropped 3 bases, with 13 bases sitting between them. The CDR3 runs 13 residues. CDR3 loop: CASTSARDYEQYF. CDR3 in DNA: TGTGCCAGCACCTCCGCGAGGGACTACGAGCAGTACTTC.

In this sample, this clonotype turned up a few times. This chain joins TRBV4-1 and TRBJ1-4; 8 bases align to TRBD1. Per the germline V gene, CDR1 is MGHRA and CDR2 is YSYEKL. Trimming cost V 0 bases and J 4 bases; bases outside gene matches: 1. The CDR3 runs to 15 residues. Here the CDR3 reads CASSQETGVNEKLFF. CDR3 DNA sequence: TGCGCCAGCAGCCAAGAGACAGGGGTTAATGAAAAACTGTTTTTT.

At least ten counts were recorded for this clonotype. J is TRBJ1-2 and V is TRBV20-1; the D is unclear. Germline CDR1 reads DFQATT; CDR2 reads SNEGSKA (reference sequence). There are 14 residues in the CDR3. Trimming removed 3 bases at V and 4 bases at J, with 15 bases between. CDR3 protein: CSASIGPTAYGYTF. The DNA for the CDR3 is TGCAGTGCTAGTATAGGGCCAACCGCCTATGGCTACACCTTC.

This clonotype was seen at least ten times. The V and J genes are TRBV7-9 and TRBJ1-6; D unresolved. CDR1 is SEHNR, CDR2 FQNEAQ, per germline (reference sequence). CDR3 length equals 17 residues. The germline V and J ends were trimmed by 3 bases and 6 bases, with 18 bases remaining between them. CDR3 region: CASSFRTDGPGNSPLHF. The CDR3 DNA reads as TGTGCCAGCAGCTTCCGGACGGATGGTCCGGGTAATTCACCCCTCCACTTT.

This clonotype was observed at least ten times. This rearrangement joins TRBV19 to TRBJ2-5; D might be TRBD1 (6 bases). Germline CDR1 is LNHDA and CDR2 is SQIVND (reference sequence). V lost 3 bases and J lost 0, with 11 bases in between. The CDR3 loop spans 15 amino acids. CDR3 DNA sequence: TGTGCCAGTAGTATTCGACAGGCTGACCAAGAGACCCAGTACTTC. This sequence encodes CASSIRQADQETQYF.

This clonotype was observed many times. The V call is TRBV6-1, the J call TRBJ1-1; a weak D match, TRBD1 (5 bases). The CDR3 covers 12 residues. V lost 7 bases to trimming and J lost 6 bases, with 12 bases between them. The germline V gene encodes CDR1 MNHNS and CDR2 SASEGT. The CDR3 reads CASNSAGPEAFF. CDR3 nucleotide sequence: TGTGCCAGCAACTCCGCGGGGCCTGAAGCTTTCTTT.

Ten or more counts support this clonotype. The chain is built from TRBV2 and TRBJ1-2; D is unresolved. The CDR3 spans 11 residues. Per germline, CDR1 SNHLY and CDR2 FYNNEI. Trimming cost V 6 bases and J 4 bases, with 6 bases left between them. Here the CDR3 DNA reads TGTGCCAGCAGGATCATCTATGGCTACACCTTC. The encoded protein is CASRIIYGYTF. The variable domain in full, with the rest retrieved from reference TRBV2 and TRBJ1-2, is EPEVTQTPSHQVTQMGQEVILRCVPISNHLYFYWYRQILGQKVEFLVSFYNNEISEKSEIFDDQFSVERPDGSNFTLKIRSTKLEDSAMYFCASRIIYGYTFGSGTRLTVV.

This clonotype was counted once. The chain joins TRBV20-1 to TRBJ1-1; D not certain. The V gene lost 5 bases and the J gene lost 1 base, with 8 bases spanning the gap. Per germline, CDR1 DFQATT and CDR2 SNEGSKA (reference sequence). The CDR3 runs 12 residues. This CDR3 reads CSAGGRNTEAFF. The CDR3 DNA sequence: TGCAGTGCTGGTGGCAGGAACACTGAAGCTTTCTTT.

This clonotype was observed many times. The chain combines TRBV7-6 with TRBJ2-2; TRBD1 or TRBD2 may be the D gene (5 bases each). The CDR3 has 14 amino acids. Trimming shortened V by 2 bases and J by 7 bases, and 11 bases separated the two germline ends. Germline CDR1 is SGHVS and CDR2 is FNYEAQ. CDR3 loop: CASSLSGAGGELFF. CDR3 coding DNA: TGTGCCAGCAGCTTATCCGGGGCTGGCGGGGAGCTGTTTTTT. Full variable domain (rest looked up from reference TRBV7-6 and TRBJ2-2): GAGVSQSPRYKVTKRGQDVALRCDPISGHVSLYWYRQALGQGPEFLTYFNYEAQQDKSGLPNDRFSAERPEGSISTLTIQRTEQRDSAMYRCASSLSGAGGELFFGEGSRLTVL.

The sample holds many counts of this clonotype. The rearrangement links TRBV12-3 or TRBV12-4 to TRBJ1-5; the D is unclear. V was trimmed by 2 bases and J by 7 bases, leaving 12 bases between them. CDR3 length: 14 residues. The DNA for the CDR3 is TGTGCCAGCAGTTTAATGGCAGGAGTACAGCCCCAGCATTTT. Protein sequence: CASSLMAGVQPQHF.

A word on this clonotype: A read error may explain this, as a much larger clone is one base away. J is TRBJ2-3 and V is TRBV20-1; the D gene is possibly TRBD1 (5 bases). The germline gives CDR1 DFQATT, CDR2 SNEGSKA (reference sequence). V was cut by 8 bases and J by 2 bases, with 17 bases left in between. The CDR3 spans 14 residues. CDR3 protein: CSTFDSFTTDTQYF. CDR3 DNA sequence: TGCAGTACTTTTGACAGCTTTACCACAGATACGCAGTATTTT.

The table lists this clonotype with many counts. The chain recombines TRBV29-1 with TRBJ1-1; tentatively, D is TRBD1 (5 bases). This CDR3 is built from 12 residues. With 6 bases removed from V and 5 bases from J, the gap between germline ends came to 13 bases. Germline assignment: CDR1 SQVTM and CDR2 ANQGSEA. The CDR3: CSVTQGGTEAFF. The DNA of the CDR3 is TGCAGCGTGACTCAGGGAGGGACTGAAGCTTTCTTT.

This clonotype has a count of ten or more. The chain links TRBV28 to TRBJ2-2; tentatively, D is TRBD2 (6 bases). CDR3 length equals 15 residues. The ends were cut back, 6 bases at V and 1 base at J, with 12 bases in the middle. CDR1 is MDHEN, CDR2 SYDVKM, per germline. The CDR3 DNA follows: TGTGCCAGCAGGCCGGGGAGGCGGAACACCGGGGAGCTGTTTTTT. This translates into CASRPGRRNTGELFF.